One sample yielded the 24 T cell receptor beta chains listed below, sequenced in a study of cytomegalovirus exposure and HLA in healthy donors. The PCR used 60 Vbeta and 13 Jbeta primers. Using immunoSEQ multiplex PCR, the repertoire was profiled, and TCRdb retains in-frame clones only, with some absent. Of 200,000 to 300,000 clones listed, roughly 78% are singletons. Sample: PBMCs. These receptors originate from a boy aged 10-17 years in good health and CMV-seronegative.

The chain recombines TRBV7-2 with TRBJ2-1; TRBD2 matches 13 bases. From germline, CDR1 is SGHTA and CDR2 FQGNSA. V shed 4 bases and J 7 bases; nucleotides not matched to a gene: 7. This CDR3 spans 16 amino acids. The CDR3: CASSSQGLAGVNEQFF. CDR3 coding DNA: TGTGCCAGCAGCTCCCAAGGACTAGCGGGAGTGAATGAGCAGTTCTTC.

The rearrangement uses TRBV19 and TRBJ1-2; 10 bases map to TRBD1. The germline V gene encodes CDR1 LNHDA and CDR2 SQIVND (reference sequence). V was pared by 1 base and J by 4 bases, with 6 bases of the junction left unmatched. There are 16 residues in the CDR3. The DNA of the CDR3 is TGTGCCAGTAGTATAGGCCGGGACAGGGGTACCTATGGCTACACCTTC. This codes for CASSIGRDRGTYGYTF.

V and J are TRBV25-1 and TRBJ1-1, with unresolved D. The CDR3 length is 14 residues. The V gene's germline CDR1 is MGHDK and CDR2 SYGVNS. Trimming pared 3 bases from V and 0 bases from J, leaving 8 bases between. The CDR3 bases are TGTGCCAGCAGTGACATAGTGATGAACACTGAAGCTTTCTTT. Its protein is CASSDIVMNTEAFF.

J is TRBJ1-2 and V is TRBV6-1, with D unresolved. Trimming cost V 7 bases and J 4 bases, with 13 bases left between them. The length of the CDR3 is 13 residues. Germline V gene data show CDR1 as MNHNS and CDR2 as SASEGT. As DNA, the CDR3 is TGTGCCAGCACCCAGCGGGGTCCCTATGGCTACACCTTC. Amino acids: CASTQRGPYGYTF.

This chain connects TRBV9 to TRBJ2-5; D gene unclear. Deletions cut 3 bases from V and 2 bases from J, with 8 bases between. The CDR3 has 13 amino acids. Germline V CDR1 and CDR2: SGDLS, YYNGEE. CDR3 in DNA: TGTGCCAGCAGCGAAGCGATACAAGAGACCCAGTACTTC. This codes for CASSEAIQETQYF.

V is TRBV18 and J is TRBJ2-1; D possibly corresponds to TRBD1 (5 bases). V was trimmed by 0 bases and J by 4 bases, leaving 10 bases between them. The V gene's germline CDR1 is KGHSH and CDR2 LQKENI. CDR3 size: 15 residues. The CDR3 DNA reads as TGTGCCAGCTCACCACCAGGGGCCGGTTACAATGAGCAGTTCTTC. Encoded protein: CASSPPGAGYNEQFF.

This chain connects TRBV2 to TRBJ1-2, with D possibly being TRBD1 (6 bases). This CDR3 contains 13 residues. Germline CDR1 is SNHLY and CDR2 is FYNNEI. V lost 8 bases, J lost 2 bases, and 12 bases lay in between. CDR3 sequence reads: CASHREMNYGYTF. Here the CDR3 DNA reads TGTGCCAGCCACAGGGAGATGAACTATGGCTACACCTTC.

This clone has just a few counts. The V gene is TRBV5-5, the J gene TRBJ2-7; D call uncertain. In germline, CDR1 is SGHKS, CDR2 YYEKEE (reference sequence). The CDR3 totals 13 residues. The V and J ends lost 3 bases and 0 bases respectively, with 7 bases between them. In DNA, the CDR3 is TGTGCCAGCAGCTACTTGAGCTCCTACGAGCAGTACTTC. Translation gives CASSYLSSYEQYF.

About this clone: The sample contains more than one DNA sequence encoding this CDR3. The chain has TRBV6-1 and TRBJ2-7; 7 nucleotides match TRBD1. The V segment lost 4 bases and the J segment 0 bases; nucleotides outside the gene matches: 6. The CDR3 length is 15 residues. The germline gives CDR1 MNHNS, CDR2 SASEGT. This chain's CDR3 is CASSGDSFFSYEQYF. For the CDR3, the DNA is TGTGCCAGCAGTGGGGACAGTTTTTTCTCCTACGAGCAGTACTTC.

V usage is TRBV9 and J usage is TRBJ2-7; tentative D call: TRBD1 (6 bases). The CDR3 contains 12 residues. The V gene's germline CDR1 is SGDLS and CDR2 YYNGEE. V was shortened by 4 bases and J by 4 bases, with 9 bases between the two germline ends. The CDR3 spells CASSPDSYEQYF. In DNA form, the CDR3 reads TGTGCCAGCAGCCCGGACAGTTACGAGCAGTACTTC.

The chain links TRBV19 to TRBJ1-1; the D is unclear. The germline V gene has CDR1 LNHDA and CDR2 SQIVND (reference sequence). V was clipped by 2 bases and J by 7 bases, with 14 bases between them. This CDR3 is 14 amino acids long. The CDR3: CASSIWLRRHEAFF. The CDR3 DNA is TGTGCCAGTAGTATATGGCTGCGGCGCCATGAAGCTTTCTTT.

The chain employs TRBV6-5 and TRBJ2-5; TRBD2 matches 9 bases. TRBJ2-7 explains the end of the DNA better; the J call may be wrong. The CDR3 runs to 15 residues. Germline-derived CDR1 and CDR2 are MNHEY and SVGAGI. DNA for the CDR3: TGTGCCAGCAGTTCTATACCGGGACTAGCACGCGAGCAGTACTTC. Translated, it gives CASSSIPGLAREQYF.

This chain joins TRBV7-6 and TRBJ2-7; 7 nucleotides line up with TRBD1. The CDR3 totals 14 residues. Looked up from germline, CDR1 is SGHVS and CDR2 is FNYEAQ. The V and J ends lost 4 bases and 6 bases, in that order; junction bases with no gene match: 9. CDR3 loop: CASSSGQVMSEQYF. The CDR3, as DNA: TGTGCCAGCAGCTCTGGACAGGTTATGAGCGAGCAGTACTTC.

The rearrangement uses TRBV6-5 and TRBJ2-3, with a tentative D call TRBD2 (5 bases). The CDR3 is made up of 15 amino acids. With 5 bases removed from V and 6 bases from J, the gap between germline ends came to 18 bases. Germline V lookup: CDR1 MNHEY, CDR2 SVGAGI. CDR3 bases: TGTGCCAGCAGTAATATAGGACTTGTAGTGGATACGCAGTATTTT. Its translation is CASSNIGLVVDTQYF.

V and J are TRBV11-3 and TRBJ2-7; D unclear. The CDR3 length is 14 residues. The ends were cut back, 0 bases at V and 0 bases at J, with 6 bases in the middle. CDR1 is SGHNT, CDR2 YENEEA, per germline. The CDR3 loop is CASSLDVNSYEQYF. The CDR3 nucleotides read TGTGCCAGCAGCTTAGATGTTAACTCCTACGAGCAGTACTTC.

The J gene is TRBJ1-1, the V gene TRBV19; TRBD1 matches 9 bases. The CDR3 is 14 residues long. Germline V gene data show CDR1 as LNHDA and CDR2 as SQIVND (reference sequence). Trimming at V came to 6 bases and at J to 1 base, leaving 3 bases not matched to a gene. CDR3 bases: TGTGCCAGTAGGACGACAGGGGGGAACACTGAAGCTTTCTTT. It yields the protein CASRTTGGNTEAFF.

The chain combines TRBV5-6 with TRBJ2-7, with 10 bases identical to TRBD2. V lost 4 bases and J lost 2; bases outside the gene matches: 6. This CDR3 spans 15 amino acids. CDR1 and CDR2 from the germline V gene are SGHDT and YYEEEE. CDR3 sequence (DNA): TGTGCCAGCAGCGGAGGGACTAGCGTTGCCTACGAGCAGTACTTC. Translated: CASSGGTSVAYEQYF. Combining the CDR3 with reference TRBV5-6 and TRBJ2-7 gives the whole variable domain DAGVTQSPTHLIKTRGQQVTLRCSPKSGHDTVSWYQQALGQGPQFIFQYYEEEERQRGNFPDRFSGHQFPNYSSELNVNALLLGDSALYLCASSGGTSVAYEQYFGPGTRLTVT.

This clone was detected once. The J gene is TRBJ2-3, the V gene TRBV6-1; the D gene is possibly TRBD2 (6 bases). In germline, CDR1 is MNHNS, CDR2 SASEGT. The CDR3 sequence is 11 residues long. V lost 8 bases to trimming and J lost 5 bases, with 8 bases between them. In DNA form, the CDR3 reads TGTGCCAGCGGGCGGGGAGATACGCAGTATTTT. Translating gives CASGRGDTQYF.

This clone was picked up a small number of times. The chain has TRBV7-9 and TRBJ2-1, with 9 bases fitting TRBD2. Germline loops: CDR1 SEHNR, CDR2 FQNEAQ (reference sequence). With V trimmed by 2 bases and J by 9 bases, 5 bases remained unmatched. The CDR3 has 14 amino acids. Here the CDR3 reads CASSLLAGTGEQFF. The CDR3 DNA reads TGTGCCAGCAGCTTACTAGCGGGGACGGGTGAGCAGTTCTTC. Full variable domain (rest looked up from reference TRBV7-9 and TRBJ2-1): DTGVSQNPRHKITKRGQNVTFRCDPISEHNRLYWYRQTLGQGPEFLTYFQNEAQLEKSRLLSDRFSAERPKGSFSTLEIQRTEQGDSAMYLCASSLLAGTGEQFFGPGTRLTVL.

This clone was picked up a small number of times. The gene calls are TRBV11-3 and TRBJ2-3; the D gene is possibly TRBD2 (6 bases). The CDR3 has 12 residues. V was shortened by 3 bases and J by 10 bases, with 11 bases between the two germline ends. Germline CDR1 is SGHNT and CDR2 is YENEEA. CDR3 nucleotides: TGTGCCAGCAGCTTCGTTCGGGACTCGCAGTATTTT. The encoded protein is CASSFVRDSQYF.

This clone occurred a few times. The V and J genes are TRBV11-2 and TRBJ1-1; 8 nucleotides agree with TRBD1. The CDR3 has 14 amino acids. Germline trimming cut 3 bases from V and 0 bases from J; bases unmatched to any gene: 0. From germline, CDR1 is SGHAT and CDR2 FQNNGV. The CDR3 nucleotides are TGTGCCAGCAGCTTGACAGGGGTGAACACTGAAGCTTTCTTT. It is translated as CASSLTGVNTEAFF. The variable domain in full, completed from reference TRBV11-2 and TRBJ1-1, reads EAGVAQSPRYKIIEKRQSVAFWCNPISGHATLYWYQQILGQGPKLLIQFQNNGVVDDSQLPKDRFSAERLKGVDSTLKIQPAKLEDSAVYLCASSLTGVNTEAFFGQGTRLTVV.

This sequence joins TRBV5-1 and TRBJ2-1; unclear D gene. V lost 0 bases, J lost 4 bases, and 11 bases lay in between. The germline V gene has CDR1 SGHRS and CDR2 YFSETQ. The CDR3 sequence is 15 residues long. DNA of the CDR3: TGCGCCAGCAGCTTGGTTGTGTCACAATACAATGAGCAGTTCTTC. Amino acids: CASSLVVSQYNEQFF.

The J gene is TRBJ1-2, the V gene TRBV30; 7 bases are shared with TRBD1. The V gene's germline CDR1 is GTSNPN and CDR2 SVGIG (reference sequence). J was trimmed by 0 bases and V by 3 bases; bases with no gene match: 7. The CDR3 totals 15 residues. The CDR3 bases are TGTGCCTGGAGAGCCCCGGACAGGACTAACTATGGCTACACCTTC. As protein: CAWRAPDRTNYGYTF. The whole variable domain, filled in from reference TRBV30 and TRBJ1-2, reads SQTIHQWPATLVQPVGSPLSLECTVEGTSNPNLYWYRQAAGRGLQLLFYSVGIGQISSEVPQNLSASRPQDRQFILSSKKLLLSDSGFYLCAWRAPDRTNYGYTFGSGTRLTVV.

Only one count was recorded for this clone. The rearrangement uses TRBV15 and TRBJ2-7; 8 nucleotides agree with TRBD1. The junction had 7 bases not matched to a gene; V was cut back by 5 bases and J by 4 bases. The germline V gene encodes CDR1 LNHNV and CDR2 YYDKDF (reference sequence). This CDR3 contains 14 residues. The chain's CDR3 is CATSGGQGIYEQYF. CDR3 bases: TGTGCCACCAGCGGAGGACAGGGTATTTACGAGCAGTACTTC.